The entry below gives a single T cell receptor (beta chain) sequence along with its context. Its antigen remains unidentified. The data derive from a study of identical twins. Study-wide results and limits: Because invariant MAIT and iNKT cells could be present, zero-insertion analyses could be partly confounded.

TCRdb called the 5' RACE reads again in MiXCR, with one record for every CDR3 protein. The data hold around 960,000 distinct CDR3 sequences, with more than 9% observed a single time. Healthy Caucasians supplied all donations. Germline CDR1 reads WNHNN; CDR2 reads SYGVQD (reference sequence). The CDR3 covers 14 residues. V was trimmed by 3 bases and J by 10 bases, leaving 16 bases between them. These same data were also listed under a study on yellow fever vaccine responses in identical twins.

J is TRBJ2-1 and V is TRBV10-1; D is unclear. Sequenced material: PBMCs. This TCR derives from a woman aged 18-29 years in good health. The CDR3 loop is CASSDSSTAAEQFF. The DNA of the CDR3 is TGCGCCAGCAGTGATTCGAGTACCGCCGCCGAGCAGTTCTTC.